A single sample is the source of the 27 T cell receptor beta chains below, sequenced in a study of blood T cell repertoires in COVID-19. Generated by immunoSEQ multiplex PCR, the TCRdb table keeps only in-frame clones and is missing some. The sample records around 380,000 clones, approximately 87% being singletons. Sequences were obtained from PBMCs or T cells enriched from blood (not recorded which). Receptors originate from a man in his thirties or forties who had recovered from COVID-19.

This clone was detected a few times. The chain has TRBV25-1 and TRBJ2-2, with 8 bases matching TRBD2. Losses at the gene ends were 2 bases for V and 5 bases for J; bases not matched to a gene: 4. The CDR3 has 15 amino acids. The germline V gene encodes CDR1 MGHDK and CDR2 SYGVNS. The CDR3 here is CASSEAGGETGELFF. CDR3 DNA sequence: TGTGCCAGCAGTGAAGCGGGGGGTGAAACCGGGGAGCTGTTTTTT.

The CDR3 region is CAWSGLGNTIYF. For the CDR3, the DNA is TGTGCCTGGAGTGGTTTAGGAAACACCATATATTTT. The chain joins TRBV30 to TRBJ1-3; D uncertain. Germline CDR1 and CDR2: GTSNPN and SVGIG (reference sequence). V gave up 1 base and J gave up 4 bases, with 5 bases separating them. CDR3 length: 12 residues.

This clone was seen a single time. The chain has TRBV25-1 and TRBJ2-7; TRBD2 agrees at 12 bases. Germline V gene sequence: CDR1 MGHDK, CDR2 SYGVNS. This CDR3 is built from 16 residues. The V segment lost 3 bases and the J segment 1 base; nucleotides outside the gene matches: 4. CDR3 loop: CASSEPGLAGSYEQYF. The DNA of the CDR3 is TGTGCCAGCAGTGAGCCCGGACTAGCGGGATCCTACGAGCAGTACTTC.

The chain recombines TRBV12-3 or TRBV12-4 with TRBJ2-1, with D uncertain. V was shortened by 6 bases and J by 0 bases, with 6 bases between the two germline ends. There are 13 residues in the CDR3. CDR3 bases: TGTGCCAGCAGCCCAGGCTCCTACAATGAGCAGTTCTTC. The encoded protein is CASSPGSYNEQFF.

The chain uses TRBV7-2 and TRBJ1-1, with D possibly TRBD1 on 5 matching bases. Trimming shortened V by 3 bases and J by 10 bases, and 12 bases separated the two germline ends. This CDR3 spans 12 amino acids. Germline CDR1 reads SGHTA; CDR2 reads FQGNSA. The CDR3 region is CASSFDRGAAFF. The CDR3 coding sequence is TGTGCCAGCAGCTTTGACAGAGGCGCAGCTTTCTTT.

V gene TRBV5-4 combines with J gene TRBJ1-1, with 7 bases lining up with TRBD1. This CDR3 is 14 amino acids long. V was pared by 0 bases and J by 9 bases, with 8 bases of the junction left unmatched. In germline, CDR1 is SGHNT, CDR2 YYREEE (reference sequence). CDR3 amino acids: CASSLDWTGGKAFF. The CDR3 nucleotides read TGTGCCAGCAGCTTGGACTGGACAGGAGGAAAAGCTTTCTTT.

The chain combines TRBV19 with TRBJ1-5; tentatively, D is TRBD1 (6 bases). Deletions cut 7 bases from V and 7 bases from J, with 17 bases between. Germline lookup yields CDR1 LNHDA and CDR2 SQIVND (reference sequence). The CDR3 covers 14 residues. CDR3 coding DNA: TGTGCCAGTACCCATAGGGGGGGGAACCAGCCCCAGCATTTT. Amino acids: CASTHRGGNQPQHF.

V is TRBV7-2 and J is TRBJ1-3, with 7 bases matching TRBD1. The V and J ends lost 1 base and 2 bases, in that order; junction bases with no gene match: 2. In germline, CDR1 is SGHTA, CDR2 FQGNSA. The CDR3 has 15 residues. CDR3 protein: CASSLGQGTGNTIYF. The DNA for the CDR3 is TGTGCCAGCAGCTTAGGACAGGGAACTGGAAACACCATATATTTT.

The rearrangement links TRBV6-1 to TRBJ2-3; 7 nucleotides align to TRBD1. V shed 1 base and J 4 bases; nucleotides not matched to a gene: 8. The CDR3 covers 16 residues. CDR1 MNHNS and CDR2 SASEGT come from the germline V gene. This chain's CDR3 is CASSEGFGQAADTQYF. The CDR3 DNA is TGTGCCAGCAGTGAAGGGTTCGGACAGGCGGCAGATACGCAGTATTTT.

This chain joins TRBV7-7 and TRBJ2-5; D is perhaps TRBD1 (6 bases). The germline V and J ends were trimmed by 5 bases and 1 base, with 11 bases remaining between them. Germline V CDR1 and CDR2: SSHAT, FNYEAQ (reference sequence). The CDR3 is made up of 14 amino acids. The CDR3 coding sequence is TGTGCCAGCAGCGTACAGGGAATCCAAGAGACCCAGTACTTC. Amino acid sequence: CASSVQGIQETQYF.

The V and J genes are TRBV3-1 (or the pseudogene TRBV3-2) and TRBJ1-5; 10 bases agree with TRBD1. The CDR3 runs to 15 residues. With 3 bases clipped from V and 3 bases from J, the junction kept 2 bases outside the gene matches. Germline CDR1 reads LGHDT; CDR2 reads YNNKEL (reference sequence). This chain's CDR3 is CASSHGTGVNQPQHF. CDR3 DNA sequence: TGTGCCAGCAGCCACGGGACAGGGGTCAATCAGCCCCAGCATTTT.

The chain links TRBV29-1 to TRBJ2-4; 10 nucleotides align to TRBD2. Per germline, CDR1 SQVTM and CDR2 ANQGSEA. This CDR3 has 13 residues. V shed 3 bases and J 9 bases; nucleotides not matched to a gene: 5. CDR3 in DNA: TGCAGCGTTGAGATAGCGGGGGGCGCCATTCAGTACTTC. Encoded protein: CSVEIAGGAIQYF.

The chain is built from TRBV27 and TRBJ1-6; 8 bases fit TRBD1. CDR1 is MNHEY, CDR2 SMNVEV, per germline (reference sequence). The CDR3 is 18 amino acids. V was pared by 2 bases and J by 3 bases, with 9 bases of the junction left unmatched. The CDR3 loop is CASSLGVSGGSYNSPLHF. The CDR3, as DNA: TGTGCCAGCAGTTTAGGGGTCTCAGGGGGCAGCTATAATTCACCCCTCCACTTT.

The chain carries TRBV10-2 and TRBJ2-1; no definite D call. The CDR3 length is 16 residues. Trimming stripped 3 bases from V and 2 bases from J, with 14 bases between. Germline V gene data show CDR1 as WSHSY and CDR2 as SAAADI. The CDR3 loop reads CASSDQAGSTYNEQFF. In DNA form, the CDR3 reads TGCGCCAGCAGTGACCAAGCCGGGTCGACCTACAATGAGCAGTTCTTC.

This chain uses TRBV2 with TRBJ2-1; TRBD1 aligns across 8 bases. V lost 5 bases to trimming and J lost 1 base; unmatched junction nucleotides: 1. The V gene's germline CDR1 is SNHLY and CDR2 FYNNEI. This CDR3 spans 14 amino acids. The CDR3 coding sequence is TGTGCCAGCAGTTACAGGGGGTCCTACAATGAGCAGTTCTTC. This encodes CASSYRGSYNEQFF.

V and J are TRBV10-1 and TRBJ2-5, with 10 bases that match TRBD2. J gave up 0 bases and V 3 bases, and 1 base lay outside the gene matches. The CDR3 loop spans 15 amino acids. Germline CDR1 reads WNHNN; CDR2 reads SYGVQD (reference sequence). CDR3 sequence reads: CASSETSGNQETQYF. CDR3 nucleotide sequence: TGCGCCAGCAGTGAAACTAGCGGGAACCAAGAGACCCAGTACTTC.

CDR3 bases: TGCGCCACCCGAAGGGACAGCTTATACAATGAGCAGTTCTTC. This translates into CATRRDSLYNEQFF. The chain employs TRBV10-2 and TRBJ2-1; 7 positions agree with TRBD1. The CDR3 totals 14 residues. The germline V gene encodes CDR1 WSHSY and CDR2 SAAADI. Unmatched junction bases numbered 10, after V lost 10 bases and J lost 4 bases.

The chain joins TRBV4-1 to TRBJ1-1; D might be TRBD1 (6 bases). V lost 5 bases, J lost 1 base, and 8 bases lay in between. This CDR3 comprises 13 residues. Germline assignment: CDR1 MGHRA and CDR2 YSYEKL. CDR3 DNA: TGCGCCAGCAGCGGACAGCAGAACACTGAAGCTTTCTTT. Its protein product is CASSGQQNTEAFF.

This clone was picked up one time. CDR3 nucleotide sequence: TGTGCCAGCAGCCTACAGACAGGGGGCACTGAAGCTTTCTTT. Protein: CASSLQTGGTEAFF. This chain links TRBV14 with TRBJ1-1, with 9 bases lining up with TRBD1. Germline V CDR1 and CDR2: SGHDN, FVKESK. Trimming at V came to 4 bases and at J to 4 bases, leaving 4 bases not matched to a gene. The CDR3 loop spans 14 amino acids.

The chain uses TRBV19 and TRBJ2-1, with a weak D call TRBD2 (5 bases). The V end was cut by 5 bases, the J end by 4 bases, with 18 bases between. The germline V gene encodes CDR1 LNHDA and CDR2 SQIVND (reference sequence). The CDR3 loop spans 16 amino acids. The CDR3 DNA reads TGTGCCAGTAGTCCCGGGAATCCTGGGGTTTACAATGAGCAGTTCTTC. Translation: CASSPGNPGVYNEQFF.

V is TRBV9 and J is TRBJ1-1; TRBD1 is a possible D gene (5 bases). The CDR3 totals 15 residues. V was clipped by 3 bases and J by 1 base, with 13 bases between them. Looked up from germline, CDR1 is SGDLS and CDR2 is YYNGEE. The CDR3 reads CASSASGTSNTEAFF. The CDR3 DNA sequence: TGTGCCAGCAGCGCTTCCGGGACTTCGAACACTGAAGCTTTCTTT.

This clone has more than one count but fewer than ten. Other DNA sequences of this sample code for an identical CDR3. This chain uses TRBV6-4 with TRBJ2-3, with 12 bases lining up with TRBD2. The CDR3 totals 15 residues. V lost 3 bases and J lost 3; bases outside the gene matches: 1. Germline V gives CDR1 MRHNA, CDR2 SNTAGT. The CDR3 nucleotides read TGTGCCAGCAGTGAAACTAGCGGGGGGACAGATACGCAGTATTTT. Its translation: CASSETSGGTDTQYF.

Here the CDR3 reads CASSYKVQGAEDTQYF. The CDR3, as DNA: TGTGCCAGCAGTTACAAAGTACAGGGGGCAGAAGATACGCAGTATTTT. This sequence joins TRBV6-2 or TRBV6-3 and TRBJ2-3, with TRBD1 identical over 9 bases. CDR1 and CDR2 from the germline V gene are MNHEY and SVGEGT. The CDR3 length is 16 residues. Trimming cost V 2 bases and J 5 bases; bases outside gene matches: 8.

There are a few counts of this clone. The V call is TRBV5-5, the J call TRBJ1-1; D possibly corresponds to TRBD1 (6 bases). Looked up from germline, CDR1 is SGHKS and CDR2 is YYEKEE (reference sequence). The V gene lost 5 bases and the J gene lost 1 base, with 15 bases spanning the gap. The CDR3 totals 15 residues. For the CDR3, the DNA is TGTGCCAGCAGGGGGGCCTTAGGCCGGAACACTGAAGCTTTCTTT. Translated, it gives CASRGALGRNTEAFF.

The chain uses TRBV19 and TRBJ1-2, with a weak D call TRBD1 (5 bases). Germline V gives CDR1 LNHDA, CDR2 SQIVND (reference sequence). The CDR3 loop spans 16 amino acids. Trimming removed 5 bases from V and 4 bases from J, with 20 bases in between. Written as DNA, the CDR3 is TGTGCCAGTAGTCGTAGTTCGAGAAGGGGCGGCTATGGCTACACCTTC. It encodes CASSRSSRRGGYGYTF.

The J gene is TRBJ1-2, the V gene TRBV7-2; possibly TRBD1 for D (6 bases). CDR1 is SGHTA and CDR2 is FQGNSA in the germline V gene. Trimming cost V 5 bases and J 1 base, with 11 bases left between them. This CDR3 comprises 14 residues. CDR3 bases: TGTGCCAGCAGCAAGGGGGGGCTTAACTATGGCTACACCTTC. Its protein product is CASSKGGLNYGYTF.

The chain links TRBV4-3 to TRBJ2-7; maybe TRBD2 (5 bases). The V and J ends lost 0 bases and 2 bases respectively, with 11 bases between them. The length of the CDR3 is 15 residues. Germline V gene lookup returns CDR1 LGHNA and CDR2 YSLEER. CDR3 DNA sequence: TGCGCCAGCAGCCAAGATCCCCTCGGGGCCTACGAGCAGTACTTC. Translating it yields CASSQDPLGAYEQYF.